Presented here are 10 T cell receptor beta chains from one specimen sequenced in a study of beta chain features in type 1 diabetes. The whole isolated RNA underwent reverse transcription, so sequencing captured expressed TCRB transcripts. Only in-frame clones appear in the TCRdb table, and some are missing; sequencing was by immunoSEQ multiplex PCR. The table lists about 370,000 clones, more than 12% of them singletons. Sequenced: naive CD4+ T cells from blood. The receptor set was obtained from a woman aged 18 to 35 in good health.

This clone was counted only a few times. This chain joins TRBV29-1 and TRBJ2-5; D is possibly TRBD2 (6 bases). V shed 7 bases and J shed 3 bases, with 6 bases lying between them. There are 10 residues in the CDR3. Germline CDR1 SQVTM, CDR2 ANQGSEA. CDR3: CSGGEETQYF. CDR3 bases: TGCAGCGGGGGGGAAGAGACCCAGTACTTC. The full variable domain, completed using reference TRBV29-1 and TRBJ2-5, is SAVISQKPSRDICQRGTSLTIQCQVDSQVTMMFWYRQQPGQSLTLIATANQGSEATYESGFVIDKFPISRPNLTFSTLTVSNMSPEDSSIYLCSGGEETQYFGPGTRLLVL.

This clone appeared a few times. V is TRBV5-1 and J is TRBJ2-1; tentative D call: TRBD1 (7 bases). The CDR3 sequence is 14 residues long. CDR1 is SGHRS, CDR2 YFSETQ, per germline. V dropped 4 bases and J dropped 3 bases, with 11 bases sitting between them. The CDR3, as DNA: TGCGCCAGCAGCCGACAGGGAGGCTACAATGAGCAGTTCTTC. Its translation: CASSRQGGYNEQFF.

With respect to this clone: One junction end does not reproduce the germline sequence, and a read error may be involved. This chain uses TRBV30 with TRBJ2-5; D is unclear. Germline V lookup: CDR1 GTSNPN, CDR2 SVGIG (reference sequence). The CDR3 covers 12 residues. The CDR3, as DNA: TGTGCCTGGGGTGTATACAAAGAGACCCAGTACTTC. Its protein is CAWGVYKETQYF.

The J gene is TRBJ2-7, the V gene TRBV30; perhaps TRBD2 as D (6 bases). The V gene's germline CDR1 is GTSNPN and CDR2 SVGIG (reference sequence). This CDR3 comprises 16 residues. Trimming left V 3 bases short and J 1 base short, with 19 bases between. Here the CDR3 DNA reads TGTGCCTGGAGAAGGGGAGGCCCGACGGGGTCCTACGAGCAGTACTTC. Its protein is CAWRRGGPTGSYEQYF.

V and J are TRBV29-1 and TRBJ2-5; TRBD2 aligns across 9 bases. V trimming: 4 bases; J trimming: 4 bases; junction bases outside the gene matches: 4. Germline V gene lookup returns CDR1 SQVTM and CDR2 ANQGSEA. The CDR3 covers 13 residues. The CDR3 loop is CSVGLAGIETQYF. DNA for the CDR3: TGCAGCGTTGGGCTAGCGGGAATAGAGACCCAGTACTTC. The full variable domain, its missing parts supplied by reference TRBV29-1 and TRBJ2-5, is SAVISQKPSRDICQRGTSLTIQCQVDSQVTMMFWYRQQPGQSLTLIATANQGSEATYESGFVIDKFPISRPNLTFSTLTVSNMSPEDSSIYLCSVGLAGIETQYFGPGTRLLVL.

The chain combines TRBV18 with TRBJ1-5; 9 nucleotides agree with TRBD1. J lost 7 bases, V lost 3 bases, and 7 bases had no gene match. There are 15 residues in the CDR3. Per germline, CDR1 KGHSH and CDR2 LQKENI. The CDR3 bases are TGTGCCAGCTCACCCACCGGGACAGGGTTGCAGCCCCAGCATTTT. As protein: CASSPTGTGLQPQHF. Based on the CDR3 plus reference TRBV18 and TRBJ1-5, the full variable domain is NAGVMQNPRHLVRRRGQEARLRCSPMKGHSHVYWYRQLPEEGLKFMVYLQKENIIDESGMPKERFSAEFPKEGPSILRIQQVVRGDSAAYFCASSPTGTGLQPQHFGDGTRLSIL.

The CDR3 bases are TGCGCCAGCAGCCCCCAAGGTCAGGGGAGTGGCTACACCTTC. Translated, it gives CASSPQGQGSGYTF. This chain joins TRBV4-1 and TRBJ1-2; tentatively, D is TRBD1 (6 bases). Germline CDR1 is MGHRA and CDR2 is YSYEKL. V shed 4 bases and J shed 7 bases, with 16 bases lying between them. CDR3 size: 14 residues.

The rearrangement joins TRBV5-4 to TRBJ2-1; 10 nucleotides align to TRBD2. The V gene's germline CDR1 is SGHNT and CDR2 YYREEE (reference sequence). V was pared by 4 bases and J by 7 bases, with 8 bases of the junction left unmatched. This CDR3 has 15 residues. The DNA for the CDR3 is TGTGCCAGCAGCCGCCTAGCGGGAGATTGGAATGAGCAGTTCTTC. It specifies CASSRLAGDWNEQFF.

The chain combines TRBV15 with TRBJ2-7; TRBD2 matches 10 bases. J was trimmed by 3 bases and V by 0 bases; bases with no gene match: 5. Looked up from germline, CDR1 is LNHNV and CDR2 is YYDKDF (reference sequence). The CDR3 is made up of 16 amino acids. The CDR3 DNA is TGTGCCACCAGCAGAGATGAACTAGCGGGGAACTACGAGCAGTACTTC. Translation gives CATSRDELAGNYEQYF.

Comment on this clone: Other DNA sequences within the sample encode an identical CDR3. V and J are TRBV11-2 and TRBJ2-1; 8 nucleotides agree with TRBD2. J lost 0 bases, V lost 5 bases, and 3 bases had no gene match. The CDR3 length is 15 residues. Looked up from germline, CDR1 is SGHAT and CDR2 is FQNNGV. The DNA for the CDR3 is TGTGCCAGCAGCCTCACTAGCGGCTCCTACAATGAGCAGTTCTTC. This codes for CASSLTSGSYNEQFF.